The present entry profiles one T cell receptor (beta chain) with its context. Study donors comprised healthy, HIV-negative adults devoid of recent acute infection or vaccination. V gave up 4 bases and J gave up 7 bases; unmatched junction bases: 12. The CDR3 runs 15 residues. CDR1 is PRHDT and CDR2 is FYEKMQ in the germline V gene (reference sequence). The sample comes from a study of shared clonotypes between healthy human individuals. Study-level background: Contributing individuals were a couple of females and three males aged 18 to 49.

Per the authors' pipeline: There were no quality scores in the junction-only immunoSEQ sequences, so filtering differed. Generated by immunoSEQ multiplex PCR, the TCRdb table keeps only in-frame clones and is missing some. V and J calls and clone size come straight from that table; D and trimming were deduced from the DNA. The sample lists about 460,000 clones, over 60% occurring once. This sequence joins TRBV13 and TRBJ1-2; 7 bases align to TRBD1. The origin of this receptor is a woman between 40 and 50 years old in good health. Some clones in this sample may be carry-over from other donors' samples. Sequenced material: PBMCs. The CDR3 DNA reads TGTGCCAGCAGCTATAACCCGACAGGGTCTGGTGGCTACACCTTC. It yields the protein CASSYNPTGSGGYTF.